The 16 T cell receptor beta chains in this list originate from one sample, sequenced in a study of cytomegalovirus exposure and HLA in healthy donors. The PCR used 60 Vbeta and 13 Jbeta primers. Some clones are missing from TCRdb's copy, which holds only in-frame ones; the method was immunoSEQ multiplex PCR. The sample holds over 150,000 clones, approximately 80% seen once. The specimen sequenced was PBMCs. These receptors were obtained from a man under 40 in good health and CMV-seropositive.

This chain uses TRBV7-9 with TRBJ2-3, with D maybe TRBD1 (5 bases). Trimming shortened V by 4 bases and J by 0 bases, and 11 bases separated the two germline ends. The V gene's germline CDR1 is SEHNR and CDR2 FQNEAQ (reference sequence). This CDR3 spans 15 amino acids. The CDR3 DNA is TGTGCCAGCAGCTCCTGGACACGTAGCACAGATACGCAGTATTTT. It translates to CASSSWTRSTDTQYF.

V usage is TRBV2 and J usage is TRBJ2-5, with a weak D call TRBD2 (6 bases). Germline V gene data show CDR1 as SNHLY and CDR2 as FYNNEI. CDR3 length: 13 amino acids. Deletions cut 7 bases from V and 7 bases from J, with 16 bases between. This CDR3 reads CASTPEGPGTQYF. In DNA form, the CDR3 reads TGTGCCAGCACCCCGGAGGGTCCAGGGACCCAGTACTTC.

This clone occurred once. The chain carries TRBV6-6 and TRBJ2-1; D is possibly TRBD2 (5 bases). The germline CDR1 and CDR2 sequences are MNHNY and SVGAGI (reference sequence). CDR3 length equals 12 residues. V was cut by 5 bases and J by 8 bases, with 10 bases left in between. The CDR3 DNA reads as TGTGCCAGCAGTCCACGAGGGCATGAGCAGTTCTTC. It codes for CASSPRGHEQFF.

The chain employs TRBV9 and TRBJ2-1; 11 bases fit TRBD2. The germline V gene encodes CDR1 SGDLS and CDR2 YYNGEE. The V and J ends lost 4 bases and 6 bases, in that order; junction bases with no gene match: 9. CDR3 size: 16 residues. The CDR3 is CASSPRVAGGLNEQFF. The CDR3 coding sequence is TGTGCCAGCAGCCCCCGGGTAGCGGGGGGGCTCAATGAGCAGTTCTTC.

The count of this clone is one. The rearrangement links TRBV10-3 to TRBJ2-1; D remains unclear. CDR1 is ENHRY and CDR2 is SYGVKD in the germline V gene. The CDR3 has 13 residues. V was pared by 9 bases and J by 10 bases, with 19 bases between. The CDR3 DNA is TGTGCCATGTCCCAGGTAGTGCTGGAAGAGCAGTTCTTC. Amino acid sequence: CAMSQVVLEEQFF.

V and J are TRBV6-5 and TRBJ1-2; 10 positions match TRBD1. This CDR3 spans 16 amino acids. Per germline, CDR1 MNHEY and CDR2 SVGAGI. With V trimmed by 0 bases and J by 4 bases, 5 bases remained unmatched. The CDR3 loop is CASSYSRGQGFYGYTF. The CDR3 DNA reads TGTGCCAGCAGTTACTCGAGGGGACAGGGGTTCTATGGCTACACCTTC.

The CDR3 bases are TGCGCCAGCAGCCAAGATGCGATCAAAAGCAATCAGCCCCAGCATTTT. This gives the protein CASSQDAIKSNQPQHF. The rearrangement links TRBV4-3 to TRBJ1-5; no definite D call. Germline V gives CDR1 LGHNA, CDR2 YSLEER. The CDR3 is 16 amino acids. V dropped 0 bases and J dropped 1 base, with 10 bases sitting between them.

This clone was seen once. The CDR3 sequence: CASSTPDRAKPSYEQYF. Written as DNA, the CDR3 is TGTGCCAGCAGCACACCAGACAGGGCCAAACCCTCCTACGAGCAGTACTTC. This rearrangement joins TRBV7-9 to TRBJ2-7; 7 nucleotides line up with TRBD1. This CDR3 is built from 17 residues. After removal of 5 bases from V and 0 bases from J, the junction contained 13 bases not matched to a gene. Germline-derived CDR1 and CDR2 are SEHNR and FQNEAQ (reference sequence).

The rearrangement uses TRBV7-2 and TRBJ1-2; TRBD1 matches 7 bases. With 1 base clipped from V and 8 bases from J, the junction kept 7 bases outside the gene matches. CDR1 and CDR2 (germline): SGHTA, FQGNSA. The CDR3 contains 14 residues. The CDR3 here is CASSLDIGTVGYTF. CDR3 nucleotide sequence: TGTGCCAGCAGCTTAGACATCGGGACAGTCGGCTACACCTTC.

This clone occurred a few times. This rearrangement joins TRBV5-6 to TRBJ1-1, with D perhaps matching TRBD1 (5 bases). The V and J ends lost 0 bases and 4 bases respectively, with 7 bases between them. The CDR3 length is 13 residues. Germline CDR1 and CDR2: SGHDT and YYEEEE. The DNA of the CDR3 is TGTGCCAGCAGCTTGGATCAGGGCACTGAAGCTTTCTTT. Its translation is CASSLDQGTEAFF.

The CDR3 protein is CASSQAWASGGAYEQYF. CDR3 bases: TGTGCCAGCAGTCAAGCCTGGGCTAGCGGGGGGGCTTACGAGCAGTACTTC. V and J are TRBV7-2 and TRBJ2-7; 12 bases fit TRBD2. The CDR3 spans 17 residues. J was trimmed by 4 bases and V by 6 bases; bases with no gene match: 13. In germline, CDR1 is SGHTA, CDR2 FQGNSA. The full variable domain, with the rest looked up from reference TRBV7-2 and TRBJ2-7, is GAGVSQSPSNKVTEKGKDVELRCDPISGHTALYWYRQSLGQGLEFLIYFQGNSAPDKSGLPSDRFSAERTGGSVSTLTIQRTQQEDSAVYLCASSQAWASGGAYEQYFGPGTRLTVT.

This chain links TRBV7-9 with TRBJ1-1; perhaps TRBD1 as D (6 bases). V shed 3 bases and J shed 5 bases, with 13 bases lying between them. This CDR3 contains 14 residues. CDR1 is SEHNR, CDR2 FQNEAQ, per germline (reference sequence). The CDR3 sequence is CASSFGGAGTEAFF. CDR3 in DNA: TGTGCCAGCAGCTTCGGGGGGGCCGGAACTGAAGCTTTCTTT.

This clone appeared a single time. The chain uses TRBV27 and TRBJ1-4; a weak D match, TRBD1 (5 bases). Germline assignment: CDR1 MNHEY and CDR2 SMNVEV (reference sequence). This CDR3 comprises 17 residues. Trimming removed 5 bases at V and 0 bases at J, with 16 bases between. In nucleotides, the CDR3 is TGTGCCAGCAGTACCCTCGGGGGGGACGCAACTAATGAAAAACTGTTTTTT. This codes for CASSTLGGDATNEKLFF. The whole variable domain, remainder taken from reference TRBV27 and TRBJ1-4, is EAQVTQNPRYLITVTGKKLTVTCSQNMNHEYMSWYRQDPGLGLRQIYYSMNVEVTDKGDVPEGYKVSRKEKRNFPLILESPSPNQTSLYFCASSTLGGDATNEKLFFGSGTQLSVL.

The V and J genes are TRBV5-4 and TRBJ2-7; 9 nucleotides match TRBD1. CDR3 size: 16 residues. J lost 6 bases, V lost 3 bases, and 13 bases had no gene match. Germline lookup yields CDR1 SGHNT and CDR2 YYREEE (reference sequence). The CDR3 DNA reads TGTGCCAGCAGCTGGGGCGGGGGACAGGGTGCCGTCGAGCAGTACTTC. It specifies CASSWGGGQGAVEQYF.

V gene TRBV10-2 combines with J gene TRBJ2-7; 8 bases agree with TRBD1. The V and J ends lost 2 bases and 3 bases, in that order; junction bases with no gene match: 0. Germline V gene data show CDR1 as WSHSY and CDR2 as SAAADI. The CDR3 is made up of 13 amino acids. CDR3 coding DNA: TGCGCCAGCAGTGAGGACAGGGGCTACGAGCAGTACTTC. Its protein product is CASSEDRGYEQYF.

This rearrangement joins TRBV19 to TRBJ2-1, with TRBD1 as a possible D gene (6 bases). Germline V gene data show CDR1 as LNHDA and CDR2 as SQIVND (reference sequence). CDR3 size: 13 residues. Trimming removed 5 bases at V and 6 bases at J, with 11 bases between. CDR3 protein: CASSSRGGNEQFF. DNA for the CDR3: TGTGCCAGTAGTTCCCGAGGGGGCAATGAGCAGTTCTTC.